This T cell receptor (beta chain) was sequenced in a study of Ad26.COV2.S vaccination and SARS-CoV-2 variants. Stated treatment: 19 received Ad26.COV2.S at low or high dose, single or two shots; roughly five received placebo; per-sample allocation not given. After the first vaccine or placebo injection, samples were drawn on day 63. Sequenced by immunoSEQ multiplex PCR; TCRdb stores in-frame clones only, minus some. There are 510,000 or so clones in the sample; approximately 88% occur only once, and around 13% lies in the top ten. The CDR3 extends over 18 amino acids. CDR1 is MNHNS, CDR2 SASEGT, per germline. The V gene end was trimmed by 0 bases and the J gene end by 0 bases; junction bases not matched to a gene: 8. The table lists this clone with a few counts.

V and J are TRBV6-1 and TRBJ2-4; TRBD2 matches at 7 bases. The source of this sequence is a person between 18 and 65 years old who received the Ad26.COV2.S COVID-19 vaccine or a placebo. The specimen was peripheral blood, collected in a trial of Ad26.COV2.S vaccine versus placebo. The CDR3 coding sequence is TGTGCCAGCAGTGAAGCGCAAGCGGGAACCCTAGCCAAAAACATTCAGTACTTC. Amino acid sequence: CASSEAQAGTLAKNIQYF.